These 26 T cell receptor beta chains share one sample of origin, sequenced in a study of blood T cell repertoires in COVID-19. The method was immunoSEQ multiplex PCR; TCRdb's version includes in-frame clones alone and lacks a portion of them. The table records some 300,000 clones, approximately 89% of them present only once. Sequencing was carried out using peripheral blood. Receptors were obtained from a woman aged 25-40 years who had recovered from COVID-19.

This clone came up a few times. The V call is TRBV7-3, the J call TRBJ1-5; no clear D. This CDR3 is built from 13 residues. Trimming shortened V by 5 bases and J by 2 bases, and 7 bases separated the two germline ends. Germline CDR1 and CDR2: SGHTA and FQGTGA. DNA of the CDR3: TGTGCCAGCAGCAAGGAGGGCAATCAGCCCCAGCATTTT. It translates to CASSKEGNQPQHF.

The V and J genes are TRBV9 and TRBJ1-6, with D uncertain. Trimming left V 7 bases short and J 8 bases short, with 10 bases between. CDR1 is SGDLS and CDR2 is YYNGEE in the germline V gene. CDR3 size: 12 residues. The CDR3 loop reads CASGLTDSPLHF. DNA for the CDR3: TGTGCCAGCGGACTGACCGATTCACCCCTCCACTTT.

This chain links TRBV18 with TRBJ1-5, with TRBD1 matching over 9 bases. Trimming removed 2 bases from V and 3 bases from J; junction bases left unmatched: 5. CDR3 length: 16 residues. Germline CDR1 reads KGHSH; CDR2 reads LQKENI. The CDR3 reads CASSPSWDRDNQPQHF. In DNA, the CDR3 is TGTGCCAGCTCACCAAGTTGGGACAGGGACAATCAGCCCCAGCATTTT.

The chain recombines TRBV28 with TRBJ2-3, with TRBD1 matching over 10 bases. Germline CDR1 and CDR2: MDHEN and SYDVKM. Trimming at V came to 4 bases and at J to 2 bases, leaving 18 bases not matched to a gene. The CDR3 covers 20 residues. The CDR3 spells CASSSQNSGTGDGYTDTQYF. CDR3 sequence (DNA): TGTGCCAGCAGTTCCCAAAATTCCGGGACAGGGGATGGATACACAGATACGCAGTATTTT. Combining the CDR3 with reference TRBV28 and TRBJ2-3 gives the whole variable domain DVKVTQSSRYLVKRTGEKVFLECVQDMDHENMFWYRQDPGLGLRLIYFSYDVKMKEKGDIPEGYSVSREKKERFSLILESASTNQTSMYLCASSSQNSGTGDGYTDTQYFGPGTRLTVL.

This clone has a handful of counts. The chain recombines TRBV3-1 (or the pseudogene TRBV3-2) with TRBJ2-3, with TRBD2 as a possible D gene (5 bases). V shed 5 bases and J shed 6 bases, with 18 bases lying between them. CDR1 and CDR2 (germline): LGHDT, YNNKEL (reference sequence). The length of the CDR3 is 15 residues. As DNA, the CDR3 is TGTGCCAGCAGCTTACTAGGAGGCGGAACGGATACGCAGTATTTT. Translated, it gives CASSLLGGGTDTQYF.

As for this clone: Different DNA sequences within this sample yield the same CDR3. The rearrangement joins TRBV28 to TRBJ1-3; possibly TRBD1 for D (5 bases). The CDR3 contains 14 residues. Germline CDR1 MDHEN, CDR2 SYDVKM. V was clipped by 5 bases and J by 0 bases, with 8 bases between them. CDR3 sequence reads: CASSPGGSGNTIYF. DNA for the CDR3: TGTGCCAGCAGTCCGGGGGGCTCTGGAAACACCATATATTTT.

The V and J genes are TRBV19 and TRBJ2-2; D possibly corresponds to TRBD1 (6 bases). Germline V lookup: CDR1 LNHDA, CDR2 SQIVND (reference sequence). Trimming removed 5 bases at V and 5 bases at J, with 15 bases between. The CDR3 has 15 amino acids. The CDR3 reads CASSVGASRTGELFF. CDR3 nucleotide sequence: TGTGCCAGTAGTGTGGGGGCCTCCCGAACCGGGGAGCTGTTTTTT.

This rearrangement joins TRBV6-2 or TRBV6-3 to TRBJ2-7; D gene uncertain. Trimming took off 0 bases at V and 0 bases at J, with 18 bases between the two ends. The germline V gene has CDR1 MNHEY and CDR2 SVGEGT. This CDR3 is built from 18 residues. The CDR3 bases are TGTGCCAGCAGTTACTCGGCCCTACAGACAAAAAGCTCCTACGAGCAGTACTTC. This codes for CASSYSALQTKSSYEQYF.

In the case of this clone: The same CDR3 arises from other DNA sequences in this sample as well. The CDR3 DNA sequence: TGTGCCAGCAGTTACTCCCGAGGGACTGAAGCTTTCTTT. Its protein product is CASSYSRGTEAFF. The chain has TRBV6-5 and TRBJ1-1; no firm D call. Per the germline V gene, CDR1 is MNHEY and CDR2 is SVGAGI. V was clipped by 0 bases and J by 5 bases, with 7 bases between them. The CDR3 has 13 amino acids.

This clone was recorded once. V gene TRBV28 combines with J gene TRBJ2-7; D perhaps matches TRBD2 (5 bases). The germline V gene has CDR1 MDHEN and CDR2 SYDVKM. Trimming pared 2 bases from V and 2 bases from J, leaving 10 bases between. The CDR3 is 14 residues long. The CDR3 DNA is TGTGCCAGCAGTTTAAGAGGGTCGACCTACGAGCAGTACTTC. Its translation is CASSLRGSTYEQYF.

CDR3 coding DNA: TGTGCCAGCAGCGTAATGGACAGGGGGATCCAAGAGACCCAGTACTTC. Encoded protein: CASSVMDRGIQETQYF. The chain couples TRBV9 to TRBJ2-5; TRBD1 aligns across 10 bases. V was clipped by 1 base and J by 1 base; unmatched bases: 4. The CDR3 runs to 16 residues. Germline-derived CDR1 and CDR2 are SGDLS and YYNGEE.

The rearrangement links TRBV19 to TRBJ2-1; no definite D call. Trimming took 10 bases from V and 4 from J, leaving 8 bases between them. The CDR3 totals 11 residues. In germline, CDR1 is LNHDA, CDR2 SQIVND (reference sequence). The chain's CDR3 is CATTAYNEQFF. For the CDR3, the DNA is TGTGCCACTACAGCTTACAATGAGCAGTTCTTC. Supplemented by reference TRBV19 and TRBJ2-1, the full variable domain reads DGGITQSPKYLFRKEGQNVTLSCEQNLNHDAMYWYRQDPGQGLRLIYYSQIVNDFQKGDIAEGYSVSREKKESFPLTVTSAQKNPTAFYLCATTAYNEQFFGPGTRLTVL.

This chain uses TRBV28 with TRBJ2-5; weak D call: TRBD2 (5 bases). The V end lost 1 base, the J end lost 2 bases, and 14 bases lay between the germline ends. Germline assignment: CDR1 MDHEN and CDR2 SYDVKM. The CDR3 is 16 residues long. CDR3 nucleotide sequence: TGTGCCAGCAGTTTATTAGTATCCGGGGATCAAGAGACCCAGTACTTC. Its protein is CASSLLVSGDQETQYF.

This rearrangement joins TRBV2 to TRBJ1-2; D is undetermined. The CDR3 has 13 amino acids. Germline V gene data show CDR1 as SNHLY and CDR2 as FYNNEI. Trimming took 3 bases from V and 2 from J, leaving 7 bases between them. For the CDR3, the DNA is TGTGCCAGCAGTGACAGGCTCAACTATGGCTACACCTTC. It is translated as CASSDRLNYGYTF.

V gene TRBV12-3 or TRBV12-4 combines with J gene TRBJ1-5; D unclear. The CDR3 loop spans 13 amino acids. The V end was cut by 3 bases, the J end by 3 bases, with 6 bases between. The CDR3 DNA reads TGTGCCAGCAGTTTGGACTACAATCAGCCCCAGCATTTT. Translating gives CASSLDYNQPQHF.

V gene TRBV19 combines with J gene TRBJ2-3; D not resolved. This CDR3 comprises 16 residues. The V end lost 3 bases, the J end lost 0 bases, and 13 bases lay between the germline ends. Germline CDR1 reads LNHDA; CDR2 reads SQIVND (reference sequence). CDR3 DNA: TGTGCCAGTAGTATCATAGTGACACCGAGCACAGATACGCAGTATTTT. Protein: CASSIIVTPSTDTQYF.

This chain uses TRBV7-2 with TRBJ2-1; D not resolved. CDR1 is SGHTA, CDR2 FQGNSA, per germline. This CDR3 has 13 residues. V lost 6 bases to trimming and J lost 8 bases, with 14 bases between them. The CDR3 spells CASSLNSQDEQFF. The DNA for the CDR3 is TGTGCCAGCAGTTTGAACTCTCAAGATGAGCAGTTCTTC. The full variable domain, in which reference TRBV7-2 and TRBJ2-1 provide the parts outside the CDR3, is GAGVSQSPSNKVTEKGKDVELRCDPISGHTALYWYRQSLGQGLEFLIYFQGNSAPDKSGLPSDRFSAERTGGSVSTLTIQRTQQEDSAVYLCASSLNSQDEQFFGPGTRLTVL.

In nucleotides, the CDR3 is TGTGCCAGCAGAACACAGGGGGCGAGTGGCTACACCTTC. Its protein product is CASRTQGASGYTF. The genes are TRBV5-4 and TRBJ1-2; the match to TRBD1 covers 9 bases. The germline V gene encodes CDR1 SGHNT and CDR2 YYREEE (reference sequence). This CDR3 spans 13 amino acids. V was pared by 5 bases and J by 7 bases, with 6 bases of the junction left unmatched.

This chain joins TRBV19 and TRBJ2-3; D gene uncertain. Per germline, CDR1 LNHDA and CDR2 SQIVND (reference sequence). The CDR3 covers 14 residues. V lost 3 bases and J lost 3, with 10 bases in between. The CDR3 sequence: CASSIPTQTDTQYF. The CDR3 nucleotides are TGTGCCAGTAGTATCCCAACTCAAACAGATACGCAGTATTTT.

The rearrangement joins TRBV5-1 to TRBJ2-2; 14 nucleotides agree with TRBD2. Trimming removed 4 bases from V and 3 bases from J; junction bases left unmatched: 11. Germline values: CDR1 SGHRS, CDR2 YFSETQ. The CDR3 runs 19 residues. CDR3 loop: CASSPVTSGGALDTGELFF. Here the CDR3 DNA reads TGCGCCAGCAGCCCGGTGACTAGCGGGGGGGCCCTAGACACCGGGGAGCTGTTTTTT.

This clone has only a few counts. This chain links TRBV12-3 or TRBV12-4 with TRBJ2-1; 8 bases map to TRBD2. The CDR3 has 12 residues. V gave up 10 bases and J gave up 9 bases; unmatched junction bases: 8. The CDR3 loop is CATGLDFSEQFF. The CDR3 DNA follows: TGTGCCACGGGACTAGATTTCTCTGAGCAGTTCTTC.

CDR3 in amino acids: CASSLQTGDNSPLHF. The CDR3 DNA reads TGCGCCAGCAGCTTACAGACAGGGGATAATTCACCCCTCCACTTT. V gene TRBV5-1 combines with J gene TRBJ1-6; TRBD1 aligns across 8 bases. Germline V CDR1 and CDR2: SGHRS, YFSETQ. This CDR3 region has 15 residues. Trimming at V came to 2 bases and at J to 5 bases, leaving 3 bases not matched to a gene.

Comments on this clone: The junction departs from the called germline gene at one end, perhaps through a read error. The chain combines TRBV4-2 with TRBJ2-7; D is ambiguous. This CDR3 is built from 13 residues. Germline CDR1 and CDR2: LGHNA and YNFKEQ. The CDR3 spells CASSQGNRPYPSF. CDR3 DNA sequence: TGTGCCAGCAGCCAAGGCAACAGACCCTACCCAAGCTTC.

This clone showed up just once. The rearrangement joins TRBV19 to TRBJ2-5, with TRBD1 identical over 7 bases. CDR3 length equals 14 residues. Germline V gene lookup returns CDR1 LNHDA and CDR2 SQIVND (reference sequence). V gave up 5 bases and J gave up 2 bases; unmatched junction bases: 5. CDR3 sequence: CASSVGTAQETQYF. CDR3 DNA: TGTGCCAGTAGTGTCGGGACAGCTCAAGAGACCCAGTACTTC.

The V and J genes are TRBV27 and TRBJ1-5; 12 bases fit TRBD1. Germline V lookup: CDR1 MNHEY, CDR2 SMNVEV (reference sequence). The trim removed 6 bases at V and 6 bases at J, leaving 12 bases unmatched. The CDR3 has 17 residues. The CDR3 spells CASSMFPGQGAAQPQHF. The CDR3, as DNA: TGTGCCAGCAGCATGTTTCCGGGACAGGGGGCGGCTCAGCCCCAGCATTTT.

The chain is built from TRBV24-1 and TRBJ2-5, with 8 bases lining up with TRBD1. CDR3 length: 14 amino acids. V lost 3 bases to trimming and J lost 5 bases; unmatched junction nucleotides: 4. Looked up from germline, CDR1 is KGHDR and CDR2 is SFDVKD. The CDR3 loop is CATSDPTGDETQYF. CDR3 bases: TGTGCCACCAGTGATCCGACAGGGGACGAGACCCAGTACTTC.